A single sample gave rise to the 32 T cell receptor beta chains below, sequenced in a study of CD8 T cells in Susac syndrome. RNA in amounts of about 0.5 to 1 ug was reverse transcribed with random hexamers. TCRdb re-called the immunoSEQ multiplex PCR reads with MiXCR, one entry per CDR3 protein. Seen here are around 100,000 distinct CDR3 sequences, roughly 96% observed once, and the top ten hold 0.3%. Sequencing was done on a sample of CD8+ T cells from PBMCs. The receptors come from a human donor with Susac syndrome.

The rearrangement joins TRBV6-2 or TRBV6-3 to TRBJ2-1; D not resolved. CDR1 MNHEY and CDR2 SVGEGT come from the germline V gene. Trimming left V 6 bases short and J 3 bases short, with 9 bases between. This CDR3 has 13 residues. The CDR3 DNA sequence: TGTGCCAGCAGAGTGACCTACTACAATGAGCAGTTCTTC. Protein sequence: CASRVTYYNEQFF.

V gene TRBV4-1 combines with J gene TRBJ2-1; D is undetermined. Germline CDR1 and CDR2: MGHRA and YSYEKL. V lost 6 bases to trimming and J lost 0 bases, with 15 bases between them. The CDR3 loop spans 16 amino acids. CDR3 protein: CASSRNPYSSYNEQFF. The DNA for the CDR3 is TGCGCCAGCAGTCGAAACCCGTATAGCTCCTACAATGAGCAGTTCTTC.

The V and J genes are TRBV29-1 and TRBJ2-5; 7 bases align to TRBD2. The length of the CDR3 is 16 residues. CDR1 is SQVTM and CDR2 is ANQGSEA in the germline V gene. J gave up 2 bases and V 4 bases, and 13 bases lay outside the gene matches. The CDR3 nucleotides read TGCAGCGTTGGGGGTGTAACGGGAGGACTACAAGAGACCCAGTACTTC. This codes for CSVGGVTGGLQETQYF.

This clonotype was seen a handful of times. V usage is TRBV6-1 and J usage is TRBJ2-7, with unresolved D. CDR3 length: 14 residues. Germline lookup yields CDR1 MNHNS and CDR2 SASEGT. V was shortened by 10 bases and J by 2 bases, with 18 bases between the two germline ends. Here the CDR3 DNA reads TGTGCCACCACCATTGACAACACCGCCTACGAGCAGTACTTC. It is translated as CATTIDNTAYEQYF.

The chain uses TRBV12-3 or TRBV12-4 and TRBJ1-5, with D unresolved. Trimming removed 0 bases at V and 7 bases at J, with 7 bases between. The CDR3 has 13 residues. The DNA of the CDR3 is TGTGCCAGCAGTTTAGCCCTGGGGCAGCCCCAGCATTTT. It yields the protein CASSLALGQPQHF.

The V gene is TRBV3-1, the J gene TRBJ1-2; 8 bases fit TRBD1. V lost 3 bases and J lost 1; bases outside the gene matches: 4. Germline V CDR1 and CDR2: LGHDT, YNNKEL (reference sequence). The CDR3 is made up of 15 amino acids. DNA of the CDR3: TGTGCCAGCAGCCACGGACAGGGCTTTAACTATGGCTACACCTTC. Translating it yields CASSHGQGFNYGYTF. Full variable domain (outside the CDR3, taken from reference TRBV3-1 and TRBJ1-2): DTAVSQTPKYLVTQMGNDKSIKCEQNLGHDTMYWYKQDSKKFLKIMFSYNNKELIINETVPNRFSPKSPDKAHLNLHINSLELGDSAVYFCASSHGQGFNYGYTFGSGTRLTVV.

The chain carries TRBV5-1 and TRBJ1-1, with D perhaps matching TRBD1 (6 bases). Germline V gives CDR1 SGHRS, CDR2 YFSETQ. Trimming pared 1 base from V and 3 bases from J, leaving 16 bases between. This CDR3 is built from 16 residues. The CDR3 nucleotides read TGCGCCAGCAGCTTGAGGCAGGGGTACAGCGACACTGAAGCTTTCTTT. Translation: CASSLRQGYSDTEAFF.

The rearrangement joins TRBV18 to TRBJ2-5, with 9 bases aligning to TRBD1. This CDR3 has 14 residues. CDR1 and CDR2 (germline): KGHSH, LQKENI. Trimming cost V 2 bases and J 3 bases; bases outside gene matches: 1. CDR3 DNA sequence: TGTGCCAGCTCACCATGGACAGGGGAAGAGACCCAGTACTTC. Amino acids: CASSPWTGEETQYF.

The chain couples TRBV15 to TRBJ2-7; 7 bases match TRBD1. V shed 3 bases and J 3 bases; nucleotides not matched to a gene: 2. The CDR3 length is 13 residues. In germline, CDR1 is LNHNV, CDR2 YYDKDF (reference sequence). The CDR3 protein is CATSSGDSYEQYF. The CDR3 nucleotides read TGTGCCACCAGCAGTGGGGACAGCTACGAGCAGTACTTC. Using reference TRBV15 and TRBJ2-7 for the parts outside the CDR3, the full variable domain is DAMVIQNPRYQVTQFGKPVTLSCSQTLNHNVMYWYQQKSSQAPKLLFHYYDKDFNNEADTPDNFQSRRPNTSFCFLDIRSPGLGDTAMYLCATSSGDSYEQYFGPGTRLTVT.

The V and J genes are TRBV18 and TRBJ2-3; a weak D match, TRBD2 (6 bases). Germline-derived CDR1 and CDR2 are KGHSH and LQKENI. V was shortened by 4 bases and J by 5 bases, with 16 bases between the two germline ends. The CDR3 sequence is 15 residues long. The CDR3 here is CASSLSGPRRDTQYF. CDR3 sequence (DNA): TGTGCCAGCTCACTTAGCGGCCCCAGGCGAGATACGCAGTATTTT.

The chain recombines TRBV14 with TRBJ1-1; D perhaps matches TRBD1 (5 bases). V was shortened by 5 bases and J by 3 bases, with 10 bases between the two germline ends. CDR3 length: 13 residues. Per germline, CDR1 SGHDN and CDR2 FVKESK. Written as DNA, the CDR3 is TGTGCCAGCAGCTCCCGGGGGGACACTGAAGCTTTCTTT. The encoded protein is CASSSRGDTEAFF.

The sample holds one count of this clonotype. The rearrangement links TRBV4-1 to TRBJ2-3; TRBD2 is a possible D gene (5 bases). This CDR3 is built from 15 residues. Germline V gives CDR1 MGHRA, CDR2 YSYEKL. Trimming took 0 bases from V and 7 from J, leaving 14 bases between them. The CDR3: CASSQDWIGGNTQYF. CDR3 nucleotides: TGCGCCAGCAGCCAAGACTGGATTGGAGGAAATACGCAGTATTTT.

A single count supports this clonotype. The chain recombines TRBV4-1 with TRBJ1-6; possible D gene TRBD1, 6 bases. V dropped 4 bases and J dropped 7 bases, with 11 bases sitting between them. The germline V gene has CDR1 MGHRA and CDR2 YSYEKL. The CDR3 has 14 residues. The chain's CDR3 is CASSPGHRNSPLHF. Written as DNA, the CDR3 is TGCGCCAGCAGCCCGGGACATCGAAATTCACCCCTCCACTTT.

The chain is built from TRBV7-9 and TRBJ2-7; perhaps TRBD2 as D (6 bases). V gave up 8 bases and J gave up 0 bases, with 14 bases separating them. Germline lookup yields CDR1 SEHNR and CDR2 FQNEAQ (reference sequence). The CDR3 has 14 amino acids. The DNA for the CDR3 is TGTGCCAGCGTTTATAGCGGCAGCTCCTACGAGCAGTACTTC. Protein: CASVYSGSSYEQYF.

This rearrangement joins TRBV6-5 to TRBJ2-6; TRBD1 is a possible D gene (6 bases). The germline gives CDR1 MNHEY, CDR2 SVGAGI. V was clipped by 4 bases and J by 0 bases, with 19 bases between them. The CDR3 extends over 19 amino acids. The CDR3: CASSSWTARTPSGANVLTF. Here the CDR3 DNA reads TGTGCCAGCAGTTCCTGGACAGCTAGAACCCCCTCTGGGGCCAACGTCCTGACTTTC.

The gene calls are TRBV20-1 and TRBJ2-7, with D possibly matching TRBD2 (5 bases). The length of the CDR3 is 11 residues. Trimming removed 0 bases at V and 6 bases at J, with 6 bases between. Germline CDR1 reads DFQATT; CDR2 reads SNEGSKA (reference sequence). The DNA for the CDR3 is TGCAGTGCTAGAGAAGGACTCGAGCAGTACTTC. Translated, it gives CSAREGLEQYF.

The chain uses TRBV29-1 and TRBJ2-1; TRBD2 agrees at 10 bases. The CDR3 is 17 residues long. The germline V gene has CDR1 SQVTM and CDR2 ANQGSEA. J was trimmed by 5 bases and V by 6 bases; bases with no gene match: 16. DNA for the CDR3: TGCAGCGTCAACGGGCTAGCGGGGGTTCTATACCACAATGAGCAGTTCTTC. Protein sequence: CSVNGLAGVLYHNEQFF.

The count of this clonotype is one. The rearrangement uses TRBV18 and TRBJ2-5; 7 bases align to TRBD2. Germline-derived CDR1 and CDR2 are KGHSH and LQKENI. CDR3 size: 15 residues. Trimming removed 0 bases from V and 5 bases from J; junction bases left unmatched: 6. CDR3 sequence: CASSPPRGGLETQYF. In DNA, the CDR3 is TGTGCCAGCTCACCACCGCGGGGAGGGTTGGAGACCCAGTACTTC.

This clonotype was counted once. J is TRBJ2-3 and V is TRBV9; no reliable D call. The germline V gene encodes CDR1 SGDLS and CDR2 YYNGEE. The CDR3 is 13 amino acids. With 2 bases removed from V and 2 bases from J, the gap between germline ends came to 6 bases. DNA for the CDR3: TGTGCCAGCAGCGTCCAGCCCACAGATACGCAGTATTTT. It specifies CASSVQPTDTQYF.

The chain has TRBV5-1 and TRBJ2-3; 8 bases are shared with TRBD2. After removal of 2 bases from V and 5 bases from J, the junction contained 10 bases not matched to a gene. CDR3 length: 16 amino acids. CDR1 and CDR2 from the germline V gene are SGHRS and YFSETQ. The CDR3 loop reads CASSFGTRGAQDTQYF. CDR3 sequence (DNA): TGCGCCAGCAGCTTTGGTACGCGGGGGGCACAAGATACGCAGTATTTT.

This chain joins TRBV24-1 and TRBJ2-1; 11 bases are shared with TRBD2. Germline lookup yields CDR1 KGHDR and CDR2 SFDVKD. This CDR3 is built from 16 residues. Trimming at V came to 4 bases and at J to 1 base, leaving 2 bases not matched to a gene. The CDR3 is CATSELAGGSYNEQFF. As DNA, the CDR3 is TGTGCCACCAGTGAGTTAGCGGGAGGGTCCTACAATGAGCAGTTCTTC.

The J gene is TRBJ1-1, the V gene TRBV29-1; 8 positions agree with TRBD1. The V gene's germline CDR1 is SQVTM and CDR2 ANQGSEA. With 7 bases clipped from V and 5 bases from J, the junction kept 9 bases outside the gene matches. The CDR3 sequence is 13 residues long. The CDR3 loop reads CSASDREKTEAFF. CDR3 nucleotide sequence: TGCAGCGCCTCGGACAGGGAGAAAACTGAAGCTTTCTTT.

J is TRBJ1-2 and V is TRBV7-9, with D tentatively TRBD1 (5 bases). Between the trimmed V and J ends, which lost 5 bases and 2 bases, there was a span of 15 bases. The germline gives CDR1 SEHNR, CDR2 FQNEAQ (reference sequence). The CDR3 has 15 amino acids. CDR3 sequence reads: CASSQEGSSNYGYTF. In nucleotides, the CDR3 is TGTGCCAGCAGCCAGGAGGGGTCCAGCAACTATGGCTACACCTTC.

The CDR3 reads CASSEAALAGGDTQYF. In nucleotides, the CDR3 is TGTGCCAGCAGTGAAGCGGCGTTAGCGGGGGGTGATACGCAGTATTTT. The rearrangement joins TRBV2 to TRBJ2-3; the match to TRBD2 covers 10 bases. The V and J ends lost 0 bases and 6 bases, in that order; junction bases with no gene match: 6. The CDR3 consists of 16 residues. Germline assignment: CDR1 SNHLY and CDR2 FYNNEI.

The rearrangement links TRBV18 to TRBJ1-1; D gene uncertain. In germline, CDR1 is KGHSH, CDR2 LQKENI. Trimming stripped 3 bases from V and 4 bases from J, with 12 bases between. The CDR3 is 14 residues long. The chain's CDR3 is CASSPPDTITEAFF. The CDR3 DNA follows: TGTGCCAGCTCACCCCCTGACACGATCACTGAAGCTTTCTTT.

This chain links TRBV9 with TRBJ1-6, with D tentatively TRBD1 (5 bases). V was cut by 4 bases and J by 8 bases, with 13 bases left in between. This CDR3 region has 14 residues. Per germline, CDR1 SGDLS and CDR2 YYNGEE. The DNA for the CDR3 is TGTGCCAGCAGCCCGGAACGGGGGGATTCACCCCTCCACTTT. It translates to CASSPERGDSPLHF.

The V gene is TRBV20-1, the J gene TRBJ1-2; D is possibly TRBD1 (5 bases). Germline CDR1 DFQATT, CDR2 SNEGSKA (reference sequence). Between the trimmed V and J ends, which lost 3 bases and 3 bases, there was a span of 14 bases. The CDR3 consists of 14 residues. The CDR3 DNA sequence: TGCAGTGCTAGGGCCCGTGGAGGGGACTATGGCTACACCTTC. It encodes CSARARGGDYGYTF.

This clonotype has just one count. This sequence joins TRBV20-1 and TRBJ2-1, with 10 bases that match TRBD1. Germline V CDR1 and CDR2: DFQATT, SNEGSKA (reference sequence). Trimming removed 0 bases from V and 6 bases from J; junction bases left unmatched: 5. The CDR3 is 15 residues long. For the CDR3, the DNA is TGCAGTGCTAGAGATTCCGGACAGGGGGTCAATGAGCAGTTCTTC. Translation: CSARDSGQGVNEQFF.

V usage is TRBV2 and J usage is TRBJ1-2; 11 bases are a match to TRBD1. The ends lost 5 bases at V and 4 bases at J; junction bases unmatched: 6. This CDR3 region has 15 residues. Germline V gene lookup returns CDR1 SNHLY and CDR2 FYNNEI. For the CDR3, the DNA is TGTGCCAGCAGTCTGGACAGGGGGCGCACCTATGGCTACACCTTC. Protein product: CASSLDRGRTYGYTF.

The chain couples TRBV5-4 to TRBJ2-7; possible D gene TRBD1, 6 bases. Trimming left V 4 bases short and J 0 bases short, with 11 bases between. Germline CDR1 and CDR2: SGHNT and YYREEE (reference sequence). This CDR3 comprises 14 residues. The CDR3 nucleotides are TGTGCCAGCAGCCCCCCAGGGGCCTCCTACGAGCAGTACTTC. Its translation is CASSPPGASYEQYF.

The chain combines TRBV24-1 with TRBJ2-1; D ambiguous. Germline V CDR1 and CDR2: KGHDR, SFDVKD. The CDR3 has 15 residues. Trimming took off 3 bases at V and 2 bases at J, with 10 bases between the two ends. CDR3 loop: CATSDRETTYNEQFF. CDR3 nucleotides: TGTGCCACCAGTGATCGCGAAACTACCTACAATGAGCAGTTCTTC.

The V gene is TRBV20-1, the J gene TRBJ2-5; D might be TRBD1 (6 bases). The CDR3 spans 16 residues. V was pared by 4 bases and J by 3 bases, with 21 bases between. Germline V gives CDR1 DFQATT, CDR2 SNEGSKA (reference sequence). CDR3 loop: CSAKGDGKILEETQYF. The CDR3 DNA reads as TGCAGTGCTAAGGGGGACGGCAAGATACTAGAAGAGACCCAGTACTTC.